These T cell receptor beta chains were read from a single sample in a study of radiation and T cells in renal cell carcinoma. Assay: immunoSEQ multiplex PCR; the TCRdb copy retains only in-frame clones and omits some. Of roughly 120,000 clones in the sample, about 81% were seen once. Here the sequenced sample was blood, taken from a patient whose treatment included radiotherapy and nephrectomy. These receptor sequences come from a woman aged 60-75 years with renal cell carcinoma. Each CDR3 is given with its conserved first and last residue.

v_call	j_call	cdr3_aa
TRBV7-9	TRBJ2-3	CASSSPLSGGAPDTQYF
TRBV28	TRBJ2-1	CASSLQGPYNEQFF
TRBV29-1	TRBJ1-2	CSVEVAGIGYGYTF
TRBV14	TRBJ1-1	CASSQDRLTEAFF
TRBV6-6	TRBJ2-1	CASSYSVERPQFF
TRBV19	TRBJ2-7	CASSDGSSSYEQYF
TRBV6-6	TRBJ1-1	CASSYGRGTEAFF
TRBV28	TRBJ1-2	CASSFAAPESANYGYTF
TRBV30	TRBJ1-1	CAWRAGRSTEAFF
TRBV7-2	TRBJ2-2	CASSSGVNTGELFF
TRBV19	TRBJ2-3	CASSITSGQTDTQYF
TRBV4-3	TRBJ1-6	CASSRGTNNSPLHF
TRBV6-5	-	CASSRDTYEQYF
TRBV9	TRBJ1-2	CASSVIPSSNYGYTF
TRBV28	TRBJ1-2	CASSFSGGRSGYTF
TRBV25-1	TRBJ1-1	CASRAPGHMNTEAFF
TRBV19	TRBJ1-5	CASTTWVGTPSNQPQHF
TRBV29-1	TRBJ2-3	CSVEDSRRPDTQYF
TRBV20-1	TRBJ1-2	CSARTYGYTF
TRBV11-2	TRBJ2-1	CASSPRGPVDEQFF
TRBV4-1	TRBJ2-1	CASSQDPGLANEQFF
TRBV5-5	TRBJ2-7	CASSRGQGAYEQYF